This TCR beta chain was profiled in a study of CD8+CD57+ T cells in acquired aplastic anemia. About the study: DNA from sorted CD4+ and CD8+ cells averaged 3.2 ug. Study findings and constraints: Patients showed no significant difference from controls in CD8+ Simpson's diversity. The number of CD8+ CDR3 sequences shared by patients and controls was under 35.

Germline CDR1 reads SGHTA; CDR2 reads FQGNSA. V shed 2 bases and J shed 0 bases, with 23 bases lying between them. CDR3 size: 20 residues. Genomic DNA provided the template from which TCR beta VDJ and CDR3 profiles were obtained. Using its own MiXCR run on the reads, TCRdb lists one record per CDR3 protein. The data contain over 150,000 distinct CDR3 sequences, 63% of them singletons. Patients included in sequencing had previously demonstrated CD8+CD57+ cell expansion by flow cytometry. This clonotype was seen many times. Its antigen remains unknown. The V gene is TRBV7-2, the J gene TRBJ2-1; a possible D gene is TRBD1 (8 bases). The TCR was taken from a human donor with aplastic anemia. Material for sequencing was sorted CD4+, CD8+, or CD8+CD57+ T cells (not recorded which) from PBMCs. The DNA of the CDR3 is TGTGCCAGCAGCTTAAAGACTGGGGGGGACAGGATGGGCTCCTACAATGAGCAGTTCTTC. The encoded protein is CASSLKTGGDRMGSYNEQFF. Together with reference TRBV7-2 and TRBJ2-1, the CDR3 gives the full variable domain: GAGVSQSPSNKVTEKGKDVELRCDPISGHTALYWYRQSLGQGLEFLIYFQGNSAPDKSGLPSDRFSAERTGGSVSTLTIQRTQQEDSAVYLCASSLKTGGDRMGSYNEQFFGPGTRLTVL.